This record covers a single T cell receptor (beta chain). Its antigen is not identified. There are 12 residues in the CDR3. V was cut by 5 bases and J by 1 base, with 6 bases left in between. Input for naive CD8 libraries was about 17,000 to 1,100,000 sorted cells; the RNA fraction used was 10%, 30% or 50%. This sample was included in a study of molecular identifiers for immune sequencing clone quantification. Study observations and caveats: Identical TCR molecules that share a barcode could lead to an underestimation of highly expanded clone sizes. Over 97% of CMV-specific effector molecules, but under 1% of naive ones, were in clones above 20 copies.

TCRdb ran MiXCR on the PCR reads and lists one entry per CDR3 protein. The profile covers some 680,000 distinct CDR3 sequences, with roughly 23% appearing a single time and around 0.78% taken by the ten largest. This TCR was recovered from a human donor in good health. Some libraries in this study had Jurkat cell RNA spiked in. This chain joins TRBV12-3 or TRBV12-4 and TRBJ2-7; no definite D call. The sequencing input was naive CD8+ T cells from blood, with Jurkat cell RNA spiked in. Subset given: FACS-sorted CD8+CD4-CCR7+CD45RA+ naive T cells. The CDR3 region is CASSRQSYEQYF. CDR3 sequence (DNA): TGTGCCAGCAGTCGCCAATCCTACGAGCAGTACTTC.